Below are 30 T cell receptor beta chains sequenced from a single sample in a study of regulatory T cells in long-lasting Graves disease. The time point is: newly diagnosed GD, antithyroid drugs for less than 3 months. Scientists built the TCR library using RNA that was extracted from PBMCs. Investigators prepared the TCR beta libraries by applying iRepertoire HTBI primers and Arm-PCR of CDR3 regions. MiXCR was run by TCRdb on the multiplex PCR reads, yielding one entry per CDR3 protein. Found here are about 470,000 distinct CDR3 sequences, around 15% of them singletons; the top ten hold 10% to 15%. These data were also filed under a second study, of T cells in Graves' hyperthyroidism and ophthalmopathy.

The source was peripheral blood mononuclear cells (PBMCs), collected at new diagnosis, from a patient treated with antithyroid drugs. All receptors come from a man in his forties with Graves disease.

This clonotype has more than one count but fewer than ten. Germline and junction disagree at one end, which may indicate a read error. J is TRBJ2-1 and V is TRBV3-1; the match to TRBD2 covers 7 bases. CDR3 length: 18 residues. Looked up from germline, CDR1 is LGHDT and CDR2 is YNNKEL (reference sequence). The CDR3 bases are TGTGCCAGCAGCCAAGAAAATCTGGCGGGAGTACCCAACAATGAACAGTTCTTC. Encoded protein: CASSQENLAGVPNNEQFF.

Notes on this clonotype: Since a much larger clone is just one base distant, this may be a read error. The chain joins TRBV20-1 to TRBJ2-3; D is unclear. The J call is doubtful: the DNA matches TRBJ2-5 better. Germline CDR1 and CDR2: DFQATT and SNEGSKA (reference sequence). The CDR3 sequence is 13 residues long. The CDR3 DNA follows: TGCAGTGCTAGAGCGGTGGGCGGAGAGGCCCAGTACTTC. It encodes CSARAVGGEAQYF.

The table lists this clonotype with a few counts. The chain uses TRBV4-1 and TRBJ2-7; TRBD1 or TRBD2 may be the D gene (6 bases each). Germline lookup yields CDR1 MGHRA and CDR2 YSYEKL. The germline V and J ends were trimmed by 8 bases and 7 bases, with 18 bases remaining between them. The CDR3 spans 13 residues. The CDR3 protein is CASGPPGAREQYF. DNA for the CDR3: TGCGCCAGCGGCCCTCCGGGGGCGCGAGAGCAGTACTTC.

This sequence joins TRBV28 and TRBJ1-5, with D possibly being TRBD1 (6 bases). Germline CDR1 reads MDHEN; CDR2 reads SYDVKM. The CDR3 has 14 amino acids. V shed 3 bases and J shed 6 bases, with 12 bases lying between them. The CDR3 reads CASSLSSRGQPQHF. Here the CDR3 DNA reads TGTGCCAGCAGTTTGTCAAGCAGGGGTCAGCCCCAGCATTTT.

This clonotype was observed a few times. The chain links TRBV19 to TRBJ2-3; TRBD2 matches 13 bases. V dropped 2 bases and J dropped 6; count of bases not matched to a gene: 2. Germline V gene lookup returns CDR1 LNHDA and CDR2 SQIVND (reference sequence). The CDR3 has 15 amino acids. In DNA form, the CDR3 reads TGTGCCAGTAGTATAACTAGCGGGAGGGTGGATACGCAGTATTTT. Protein product: CASSITSGRVDTQYF. The whole variable domain, filled in from reference TRBV19 and TRBJ2-3, reads DGGITQSPKYLFRKEGQNVTLSCEQNLNHDAMYWYRQDPGQGLRLIYYSQIVNDFQKGDIAEGYSVSREKKESFPLTVTSAQKNPTAFYLCASSITSGRVDTQYFGPGTRLTVL.

In its sample, this clonotype was seen a few times. This chain links TRBV5-8 with TRBJ1-6; D perhaps matches TRBD1 (5 bases). The CDR3 covers 15 residues. The V end was cut by 4 bases, the J end by 8 bases, with 16 bases between. From germline, CDR1 is SGHTS and CDR2 YDEGEE. CDR3: CASSLGDREDSPLHF. CDR3 sequence (DNA): TGTGCCAGCAGCCTGGGGGACCGAGAGGATTCACCCCTCCACTTT.

This chain uses TRBV7-3 with TRBJ1-6; a possible D gene is TRBD1 (5 bases). Trimming took 0 bases from V and 7 from J, leaving 7 bases between them. Per germline, CDR1 SGHTA and CDR2 FQGTGA. CDR3 length equals 14 residues. The CDR3 spells CASSLTRANSPLHF. The CDR3 region has the DNA TGTGCCAGCAGCTTAACCAGGGCGAATTCACCCCTCCACTTT.

This clonotype has just a few counts. One junction end does not reproduce the germline sequence, and a read error may be involved. The chain is built from TRBV28 and TRBJ1-5; D ambiguous. The CDR3 length is 14 residues. In germline, CDR1 is MDHEN, CDR2 SYDVKM. The CDR3 protein is CASSTAPSSQPQHF. The CDR3 nucleotides read TGTGCCAGCAGCACAGCGCCCAGCAGTCAGCCCCAGCATTTT.

Worth noting for this clonotype: A much larger clone differs by one base, so this may be a read error. The rearrangement links TRBV2 to TRBJ2-7; 8 bases line up with TRBD1. This CDR3 is 12 amino acids long. V lost 10 bases and J lost 3; bases outside the gene matches: 5. Germline assignment: CDR1 SNHLY and CDR2 FYNNEI. The CDR3 DNA reads TGTGCCAACAGAGGGACAGGCTACGAGCAGTACTTC. This codes for CANRGTGYEQYF.

This clonotype showed up many times. The rearrangement uses TRBV20-1 and TRBJ2-3, with TRBD2 matching 9 bases. Unmatched junction bases numbered 6, after V lost 7 bases and J lost 4 bases. Germline V gene sequence: CDR1 DFQATT, CDR2 SNEGSKA (reference sequence). The CDR3 length is 13 residues. The CDR3 DNA sequence: TGCAGTGGGTCTAGCGGGACCGCAGATACGCAGTATTTT. This encodes CSGSSGTADTQYF.

This clonotype came up many times. The CDR3, as DNA: TGTGCCAGCAGCCCTCTTCGCGAGCAGTACTTC. Translating it yields CASSPLREQYF. The chain joins TRBV12-3 or TRBV12-4 to TRBJ2-7; D is unresolved. V lost 6 bases and J lost 6, with 9 bases in between. The CDR3 runs 11 residues.

This clonotype turned up a few times. A single base separates this from a much larger clone, so it may be a read error. The rearrangement uses TRBV30 and TRBJ1-4, with D maybe TRBD1 (5 bases). Trimming shortened V by 0 bases and J by 8 bases, and 10 bases separated the two germline ends. Germline V gene sequence: CDR1 GTSNPN, CDR2 SVGIG (reference sequence). The CDR3 contains 13 residues. CDR3 protein: CAWSVRAGEKLFF. In nucleotides, the CDR3 is TGTGCCTGGAGTGTACGAGCAGGGGAAAAACTGTTTTTT. Combining the CDR3 with reference TRBV30 and TRBJ1-4 gives the whole variable domain SQTIHQWPATLVQPVGSPLSLECTVEGTSNPNLYWYRQAAGRGLQLLFYSVGIGQISSEVPQNLSASRPQDRQFILSSKKLLLSDSGFYLCAWSVRAGEKLFFGSGTQLSVL.

This clonotype was counted many times. The chain is built from TRBV6-1 and TRBJ2-7, with 12 nucleotides matching TRBD2. Germline CDR1 reads MNHNS; CDR2 reads SASEGT. Trimming removed 6 bases from V and 2 bases from J; junction bases left unmatched: 8. This CDR3 region has 16 residues. The CDR3: CASRPNLAGGTYEQYF. Here the CDR3 DNA reads TGTGCCAGCAGACCAAACCTAGCGGGAGGGACCTACGAGCAGTACTTC.

This clonotype was recorded many times. The rearrangement uses TRBV12-3 or TRBV12-4 and TRBJ2-7, with 7 bases identical to TRBD1. The J segment lost 3 bases and the V segment lost 6 bases, leaving 8 bases of the junction unmatched. CDR3 length: 14 amino acids. DNA of the CDR3: TGTGCCAGCAGAGAAGGGGGCAGGGACTACGAGCAGTACTTC. This sequence encodes CASREGGRDYEQYF.

This clonotype occurred many times. This chain links TRBV2 with TRBJ1-4; 9 nucleotides agree with TRBD1. CDR1 and CDR2 from the germline V gene are SNHLY and FYNNEI. The CDR3 consists of 14 residues. J was trimmed by 7 bases and V by 6 bases; bases with no gene match: 6. The CDR3 is CASRETGGFEKLFF. The CDR3, as DNA: TGTGCCAGCAGAGAGACAGGGGGATTTGAAAAACTGTTTTTT.

The sample holds many counts of this clonotype. The V gene is TRBV10-2, the J gene TRBJ2-5, with TRBD1 matching over 7 bases. The CDR3 covers 13 residues. The germline CDR1 and CDR2 sequences are WSHSY and SAAADI. The trim removed 7 bases at V and 0 bases at J, leaving 2 bases unmatched. CDR3 amino acids: CASKTGYQETQYF. The CDR3 DNA is TGCGCCAGCAAGACAGGGTACCAAGAGACCCAGTACTTC.

This clonotype has a count of ten or more. The chain carries TRBV5-1 and TRBJ2-7; D not certain. The V end lost 0 bases, the J end lost 3 bases, and 10 bases lay between the germline ends. Germline loops: CDR1 SGHRS, CDR2 YFSETQ. The CDR3 has 14 residues. The chain's CDR3 is CASSLANSNYEQYF. The CDR3 DNA reads as TGCGCCAGCAGCTTGGCCAACAGCAACTACGAGCAGTACTTC.

The chain couples TRBV24-1 to TRBJ2-1; no definite D call. Germline assignment: CDR1 KGHDR and CDR2 SFDVKD. V lost 5 bases, J lost 7 bases, and 20 bases lay in between. The CDR3 sequence is 16 residues long. The CDR3 reads CATSGAMDPAVNEQFF. As DNA, the CDR3 is TGTGCCACCAGTGGGGCAATGGACCCCGCCGTAAATGAGCAGTTCTTC.

The rearrangement uses TRBV6-1 and TRBJ2-1; D assignment may be TRBD1 or TRBD2 (5 bases each). The germline CDR1 and CDR2 sequences are MNHNS and SASEGT. Trimming cost V 7 bases and J 12 bases, with 22 bases left between them. This CDR3 is built from 14 residues. The CDR3 is CASTTGPPGSVQFF. The CDR3 nucleotides read TGTGCCAGCACCACGGGACCCCCTGGGAGTGTGCAGTTCTTC.

This clonotype has more than one count but fewer than ten. This rearrangement joins TRBV5-1 to TRBJ2-7, with TRBD1 identical over 8 bases. Per the germline V gene, CDR1 is SGHRS and CDR2 is YFSETQ. V shed 4 bases and J 5 bases; nucleotides not matched to a gene: 8. The CDR3 runs to 14 residues. The CDR3 sequence is CASSAGQASDEQYF. The CDR3 nucleotides read TGCGCCAGCAGCGCGGGACAGGCCAGCGACGAGCAGTACTTC.

This clonotype was recorded many times. The V gene is TRBV27, the J gene TRBJ1-5, with unresolved D. The germline V gene has CDR1 MNHEY and CDR2 SMNVEV (reference sequence). The CDR3 extends over 12 amino acids. V dropped 5 bases and J dropped 9 bases, with 11 bases sitting between them. CDR3 nucleotides: TGTGCCAGCAGTGGGATAGGTGGGCCCCAGCATTTT. This gives the protein CASSGIGGPQHF.

The table lists this clonotype with many counts. The rearrangement joins TRBV20-1 to TRBJ1-4; 9 nucleotides match TRBD1. The germline gives CDR1 DFQATT, CDR2 SNEGSKA (reference sequence). With 5 bases clipped from V and 7 bases from J, the junction kept 8 bases outside the gene matches. The CDR3 contains 14 residues. The CDR3 nucleotides read TGCAGTGCTGGACGGACAGGGGCTCGTGAAAAACTGTTTTTT. Translation: CSAGRTGAREKLFF.

V gene TRBV11-2 combines with J gene TRBJ2-1; 9 bases fit TRBD1. The CDR3 runs 14 residues. V shed 3 bases and J 6 bases; nucleotides not matched to a gene: 3. Germline V gene data show CDR1 as SGHAT and CDR2 as FQNNGV. The CDR3 bases are TGTGCCAGCAGCTTCCCGGGACAGGGCAATGAGCAGTTCTTC. Translation gives CASSFPGQGNEQFF.

In DNA, the CDR3 is TGTGCCAGCAGCATAGACGGTCCCTACGAGCAGTACTTC. Translation: CASSIDGPYEQYF. The chain combines TRBV7-9 with TRBJ2-7, with no clear D. The CDR3 is made up of 13 amino acids. From germline, CDR1 is SEHNR and CDR2 FQNEAQ (reference sequence). V dropped 5 bases and J dropped 2 bases, with 10 bases sitting between them. The complete variable domain, with remaining parts taken from reference TRBV7-9 and TRBJ2-7, reads DTGVSQNPRHKITKRGQNVTFRCDPISEHNRLYWYRQTLGQGPEFLTYFQNEAQLEKSRLLSDRFSAERPKGSFSTLEIQRTEQGDSAMYLCASSIDGPYEQYFGPGTRLTVT.

The rearrangement uses TRBV12-5 and TRBJ1-5; D gene ambiguous. The CDR3 contains 13 residues. Trimming cost V 7 bases and J 2 bases, with 9 bases left between them. Per germline, CDR1 LGHNT and CDR2 FRNRAP. The chain's CDR3 is CASVGLGNQPQHF. In DNA, the CDR3 is TGTGCTAGTGTGGGTTTGGGCAATCAGCCCCAGCATTTT.

In the case of this clonotype: This could be a read error, since a much larger clone is one nucleotide away. Lacking the conserved final phenylalanine or tryptophan, this CDR3 likely reflects a read error. V is TRBV12-3 or TRBV12-4 and J is TRBJ2-5; D uncertain. V was shortened by 0 bases and J by 2 bases, with 13 bases between the two germline ends. The CDR3 contains 16 residues. The CDR3 DNA reads as TGTGCCAGCAGTTTAGCGCAGAGGTTCGGACAAGAGACCCAGTACCTC. Residues: CASSLAQRFGQETQYL.

Regarding this clonotype: With a much larger clone just one base away, this may be a read error. The V and J genes are TRBV5-5 and TRBJ2-7, with TRBD2 identical over 12 bases. This CDR3 is 14 amino acids long. Germline values: CDR1 SGHKS, CDR2 YYEKEE (reference sequence). V trimming: 2 bases; J trimming: 7 bases; junction bases outside the gene matches: 4. The DNA of the CDR3 is TGTGCCAGCAGCTTTCTAGCGGGAGGGATTGAGCAGTACTTC. Its protein product is CASSFLAGGIEQYF.

This clonotype was detected a few times. The chain links TRBV20-1 to TRBJ1-1, with TRBD1 matching 8 bases. The CDR3 totals 12 residues. The V and J ends lost 6 bases and 3 bases, in that order; junction bases with no gene match: 3. Germline values: CDR1 DFQATT, CDR2 SNEGSKA (reference sequence). The DNA of the CDR3 is TGCAGTGCAGAGGGACAGGACACTGAAGCTTTCTTT. Translation: CSAEGQDTEAFF.

There are many counts of this clonotype. The V call is TRBV18, the J call TRBJ1-3; no clear D. The V gene lost 0 bases and the J gene lost 3 bases, with 9 bases spanning the gap. The CDR3 spans 15 residues. Per germline, CDR1 KGHSH and CDR2 LQKENI. CDR3 bases: TGTGCCAGCTCACCACCGGCAGGCGATGGAAACACCATATATTTT. Encoded protein: CASSPPAGDGNTIYF.

The chain employs TRBV20-1 and TRBJ2-1, with D possibly TRBD2 on 6 matching bases. Trimming cost V 8 bases and J 0 bases, with 11 bases left between them. Germline V CDR1 and CDR2: DFQATT, SNEGSKA (reference sequence). The CDR3 totals 13 residues. CDR3 nucleotide sequence: TGCAGTACCCTAGCGAGCTCCTACAATGAGCAGTTCTTC. Amino acids: CSTLASSYNEQFF.